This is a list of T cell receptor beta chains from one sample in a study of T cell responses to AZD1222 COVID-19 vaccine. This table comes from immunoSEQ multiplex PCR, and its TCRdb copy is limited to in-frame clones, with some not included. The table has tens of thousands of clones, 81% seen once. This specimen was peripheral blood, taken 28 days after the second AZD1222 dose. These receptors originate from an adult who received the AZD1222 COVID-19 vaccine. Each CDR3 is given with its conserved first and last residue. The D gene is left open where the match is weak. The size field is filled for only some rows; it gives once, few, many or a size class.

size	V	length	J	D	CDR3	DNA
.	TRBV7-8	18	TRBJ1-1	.	CASSLGPGPTPSNTEAFF	TGTGCCAGCAGCTTGGGACCGGGACCCACGCCCTCAAACACTGAAGCTTTCTTT
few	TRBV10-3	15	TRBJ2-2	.	CAISDLGKDTGELFF	TGTGCCATCAGTGATCTGGGAAAGGACACCGGGGAGCTGTTTTTT
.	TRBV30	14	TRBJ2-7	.	CAWSLLVPPHEQYF	TGTGCCTGGAGTTTACTAGTCCCCCCTCACGAGCAGTACTTC
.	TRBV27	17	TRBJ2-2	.	CASYPGIGLLNTGELFF	TGTGCCAGCTACCCGGGGATAGGACTACTCAACACCGGGGAGCTGTTTTTT
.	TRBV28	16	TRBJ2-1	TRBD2	CASSIPLAGTYNEQFF	TGTGCCAGCAGTATACCGCTAGCGGGTACCTACAATGAGCAGTTCTTC
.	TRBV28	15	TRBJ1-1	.	CASSPLDSGNTEAFF	TGTGCCAGCAGTCCCTTGGACAGCGGCAACACTGAAGCTTTCTTT
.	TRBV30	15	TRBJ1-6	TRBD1	CAWSAGGGNNSPLHF	TGTGCCTGGAGCGCAGGGGGGGGGAATAATTCACCCCTCCACTTT
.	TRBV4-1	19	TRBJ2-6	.	CASSQQGTANMGGANVLTF	TGCGCCAGCAGCCAACAGGGAACTGCAAATATGGGTGGGGCCAACGTCCTGACTTTC
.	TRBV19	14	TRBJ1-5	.	CASADRYSNQPQHF	TGTGCCAGCGCGGACAGATATAGCAATCAGCCCCAGCATTTT
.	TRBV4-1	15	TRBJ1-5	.	CASSLQVDSNQPQHF	TGCGCCAGCAGCCTACAGGTAGATAGCAATCAGCCCCAGCATTTT
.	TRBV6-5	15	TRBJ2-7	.	CASDDPRGSRYEQYF	TGTGCCAGCGACGACCCTAGGGGGTCACGATACGAGCAGTACTTC
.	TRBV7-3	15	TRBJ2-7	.	CASSPSGGPSYEQYF	TGTGCCAGCAGTCCAAGTGGGGGGCCCTCCTACGAGCAGTACTTC
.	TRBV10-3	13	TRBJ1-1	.	CAIGPVTGTEAFF	TGTGCCATCGGACCTGTCACGGGCACTGAAGCTTTCTTT
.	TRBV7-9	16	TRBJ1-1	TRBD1	CASSSRSSGGFAEAFF	TGTGCCAGCAGTTCCCGGTCCTCAGGGGGCTTCGCTGAAGCTTTCTTT
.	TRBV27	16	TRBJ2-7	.	CASSSDPRRSSYEQYF	TGTGCCAGCAGTTCCGATCCGCGACGTAGCTCCTACGAGCAGTACTTC
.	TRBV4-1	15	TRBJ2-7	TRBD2	CASSQEWSGSYEQYF	TGCGCCAGCAGCCAAGAGTGGAGCGGGAGCTACGAGCAGTACTTC
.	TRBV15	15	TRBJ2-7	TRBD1	CATSIRTGGRNEQYF	TGTGCCACCAGCATCCGGACAGGGGGTAGGAACGAGCAGTACTTC
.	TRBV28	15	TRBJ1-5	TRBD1	CASSSRTGGSQPQHF	TGTGCCAGCAGTTCCCGGACAGGGGGCAGTCAGCCCCAGCATTTT
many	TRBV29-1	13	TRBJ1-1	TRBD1	CSAGRGHDTEAFF	TGCAGCGCGGGCAGGGGGCACGACACTGAAGCTTTCTTT
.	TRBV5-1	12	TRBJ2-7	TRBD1	CASTGQGYEQYF	TGCGCCAGCACCGGACAGGGCTACGAGCAGTACTTC
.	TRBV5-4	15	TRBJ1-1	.	CASSSVRERNTEAFF	TGTGCCAGCAGCTCCGTGAGGGAGAGGAACACTGAAGCTTTCTTT
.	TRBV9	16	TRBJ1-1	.	CASSPQGDSPNTEAFF	TGTGCCAGCAGCCCACAGGGAGACTCTCCCAACACTGAGGCTTTCTTT
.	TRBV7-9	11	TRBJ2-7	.	CASSPVYEQYF	TGTGCCAGCAGCCCTGTTTACGAGCAGTACTTC
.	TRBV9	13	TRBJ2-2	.	CASSVILGGELFF	TGTGCCAGCAGCGTAATCCTGGGCGGGGAGCTGTTTTTT
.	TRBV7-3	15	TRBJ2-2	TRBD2	CASSLWEGNTGELFF	TGTGCCAGCAGCTTATGGGAGGGAAACACCGGGGAGCTGTTTTTT
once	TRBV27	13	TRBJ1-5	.	CASSLGQNQPQHF	TGTGCCAGCAGTTTAGGACAGAATCAGCCCCAGCATTTT
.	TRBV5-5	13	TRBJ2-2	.	CASSFVMTGELFF	TGTGCCAGCAGCTTTGTTATGACCGGGGAGCTGTTTTTT
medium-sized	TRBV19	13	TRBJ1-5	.	CASSIALVQPQHF	TGTGCCAGTAGTATAGCCTTGGTACAGCCCCAGCATTTT
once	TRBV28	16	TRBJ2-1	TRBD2	CASSLGSAGGQNEQFF	TGTGCCAGCAGTTTAGGTTCGGCGGGAGGGCAGAATGAGCAGTTCTTC
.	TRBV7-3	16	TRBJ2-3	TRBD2	CASSAGLAPSTDTQYF	TGTGCCAGCAGCGCGGGACTAGCGCCTTCCACAGATACGCAGTATTTT
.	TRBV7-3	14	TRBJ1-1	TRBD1	CASSLIGTGSEAFF	TGTGCCAGCAGCTTAATCGGGACAGGGAGTGAAGCTTTCTTT
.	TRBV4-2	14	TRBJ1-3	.	CASSQELRGNTIYF	TGTGCCAGCAGCCAAGAATTGAGGGGAAACACCATATATTTT
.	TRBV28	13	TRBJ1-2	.	CASNLGRNYGYTF	TGTGCCAGCAATCTGGGACGGAACTATGGCTACACCTTC
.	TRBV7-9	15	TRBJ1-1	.	CASSPSWGDHTEAFF	TGTGCCAGCAGCCCATCCTGGGGGGATCACACTGAAGCTTTCTTT
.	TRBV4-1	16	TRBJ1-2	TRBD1	CAPRQGGGQGQDGYTF	TGCGCCCCCCGCCAAGGGGGGGGACAGGGTCAGGATGGCTACACCTTC
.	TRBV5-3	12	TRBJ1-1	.	CARSRGGTEAFF	TGTGCCAGAAGCCGGGGCGGCACTGAAGCTTTCTTT
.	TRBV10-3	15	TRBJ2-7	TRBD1	CAISAGQGVGYEQYF	TGTGCCATCAGTGCTGGACAGGGGGTGGGCTACGAGCAGTACTTC
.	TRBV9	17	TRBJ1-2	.	CASSVLSRTASGGGYTF	TGTGCCAGCAGCGTTCTTTCCCGGACGGCGTCCGGCGGGGGCTACACCTTC
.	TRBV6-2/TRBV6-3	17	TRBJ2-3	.	CASSYIVWEVRTDTQYF	TGTGCCAGCAGTTACATTGTGTGGGAGGTGCGGACAGATACGCAGTATTTT
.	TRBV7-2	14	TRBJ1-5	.	CASSFPGGNQPQHF	TGTGCCAGCAGCTTCCCTGGAGGCAATCAGCCCCAGCATTTT
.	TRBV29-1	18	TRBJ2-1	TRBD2	CSVEDPSGPHKMYNEQFF	TGCAGCGTTGAAGATCCTAGCGGTCCACACAAGATGTACAATGAGCAGTTCTTC
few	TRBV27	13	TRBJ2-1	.	CASTSGTPYEQFF	TGTGCCAGCACCTCCGGGACACCGTATGAGCAGTTCTTC
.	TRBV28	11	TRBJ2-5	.	CASSHKETQYF	TGTGCCAGCAGTCATAAAGAGACCCAGTACTTC
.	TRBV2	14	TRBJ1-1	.	CASSRDLGNTEAFF	TGTGCCAGCAGTCGGGACCTTGGGAACACTGAAGCTTTCTTT
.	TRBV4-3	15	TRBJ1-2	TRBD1	CASSQDQGAAGGYTF	TGCGCCAGCAGCCAAGATCAGGGGGCAGCAGGTGGCTACACCTTC
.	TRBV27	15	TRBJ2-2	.	CASSLGGRVTGELFF	TGTGCCAGCAGTTTGGGTGGCAGGGTAACCGGGGAGCTGTTTTTT
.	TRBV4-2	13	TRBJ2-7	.	CASSKEEGREQYF	TGTGCCAGCAGCAAAGAGGAGGGGAGGGAGCAGTACTTC
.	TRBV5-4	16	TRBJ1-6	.	CASSRGRGAYNSPLHF	TGTGCCAGCAGCCGGGGGCGGGGTGCCTATAATTCACCCCTCCACTTT
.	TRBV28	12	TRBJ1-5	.	CASRLGIGPQHF	TGTGCCAGCAGACTTGGAATTGGGCCCCAGCATTTT